By its share, the clone carrying this T cell receptor beta chain is medium-sized. Its matching antigen is unknown. The sample originates from a study of tumor and adjacent non-tumor tissue in lung cancer. Study-level points and caveats: Tumor repertoires had a smaller top 100 clone share than normal lung.

CDR1 is DFQATT, CDR2 SNEGSKA, per germline (reference sequence). The CDR3 loop spans 16 amino acids. Trimming took off 1 base at V and 6 bases at J, with 18 bases between the two ends. RNA was extracted from bulk tissue without any cell sorting. Distant lung tissue was collected more than 3 cm away from the tumor edge. Three rounds of nested PCR, following a modified ARM-PCR protocol, produced the TCRbeta library. TCRdb processed the multiplex PCR reads anew with MiXCR; each CDR3 protein has one entry. The sample has 85,000 to 130,000 distinct CDR3 sequences, about 60% seen once. Sequenced: distant non-tumor lung tissue. This clonotype was obtained from a man aged 25 to 40 with non-small cell lung cancer. The chain recombines TRBV20-1 with TRBJ2-2; weak D call: TRBD2 (6 bases). The CDR3 loop is CSARAYGGSVSGELFF. The CDR3 region has the DNA TGCAGTGCTAGAGCCTATGGAGGGAGTGTATCCGGGGAGCTGTTTTTT.